Each of the 6 T cell receptor beta chains below was sequenced from the same sample in a study of Graves' ophthalmopathy and Graves' hyperthyroidism. Amplified TCR beta CDR3 regions were obtained using RNA transcripts as template. RT-PCR with HTBI primers came first, then second-round multiplex PCR. Each CDR3 protein is one row after TCRdb ran MiXCR on the multiplex PCR reads. There are 350,000 to 400,000 distinct CDR3 sequences in the sample; over 15% occur only once, and around 7% lies in the top ten. The sample was peripheral blood. Receptor source: a woman between 18 and 29 years old with stable Graves' hyperthyroidism.

In this sample, this clonotype turned up a few times. This chain links TRBV9 with TRBJ1-5; D unclear. The CDR3 contains 16 residues. Trimming shortened V by 4 bases and J by 2 bases, and 16 bases separated the two germline ends. The germline CDR1 and CDR2 sequences are SGDLS and YYNGEE. CDR3 residues: CASSPGTAGGNQPQHF. In DNA, the CDR3 is TGTGCCAGCAGCCCAGGCACGGCTGGGGGCAATCAGCCCCAGCATTTT.

About this clonotype: This may be a read error: a much more frequent sequence differs by one nucleotide. V and J are TRBV7-9 and TRBJ1-5, with 8 positions matching TRBD1. CDR1 and CDR2 from the germline V gene are SEHNR and FQNEAQ (reference sequence). V lost 8 bases, J lost 2 bases, and 8 bases stayed unmatched. The CDR3 consists of 15 residues. CDR3 loop: CASCSDRVGNQPQHF. The CDR3 DNA reads TGTGCCAGCTGCTCGGACAGGGTTGGCAATCAGCCCCAGCATTTT.

The table lists this clonotype with many counts. This chain links TRBV2 with TRBJ1-6; D perhaps matches TRBD1 (5 bases). The germline CDR1 and CDR2 sequences are SNHLY and FYNNEI. V was shortened by 8 bases and J by 13 bases, with 18 bases between the two germline ends. This CDR3 has 13 amino acids. The chain's CDR3 is CASGGGTYAPLHF. The DNA for the CDR3 is TGTGCCAGCGGGGGGGGAACGTACGCGCCCCTCCACTTT.

This sequence joins TRBV7-9 and TRBJ1-1; no clear D. Germline V gives CDR1 SEHNR, CDR2 FQNEAQ (reference sequence). With 7 bases removed from V and 11 bases from J, the gap between germline ends came to 17 bases. This CDR3 contains 12 residues. The CDR3 DNA is TGTGCCAGCACCATTCAGGCTCGTAAGGCTTTCTTT. Translating gives CASTIQARKAFF.

This clonotype appeared many times. The J gene is TRBJ1-2, the V gene TRBV27; weak D call: TRBD1 (5 bases). V was trimmed by 5 bases and J by 1 base, leaving 14 bases between them. The CDR3 has 15 residues. Germline CDR1 reads MNHEY; CDR2 reads SMNVEV (reference sequence). CDR3 loop: CASSTGGSLNYGYTF. Written as DNA, the CDR3 is TGTGCCAGCAGTACGGGGGGGAGCCTTAACTATGGCTACACCTTC.

In this sample, this clonotype turned up many times. This chain joins TRBV5-1 and TRBJ1-1; D perhaps matches TRBD1 (6 bases). V shed 4 bases and J shed 8 bases, with 18 bases lying between them. Germline CDR1 is SGHRS and CDR2 is YFSETQ. CDR3 length: 14 residues. CDR3 in DNA: TGCGCCAGCAGCCGGGACACGGGAGGCCCCGAAGCTTTCTTT. This translates into CASSRDTGGPEAFF.